Described below is a single TCR beta chain sequence and its context. CDR1 and CDR2 (germline): KGHSH, LQKENI. Trimming cost V 6 bases and J 8 bases; bases outside gene matches: 12. The CDR3 length is 15 residues. This record comes from a study of blood T cell repertoires in COVID-19. Study information: Acute and convalescent COVID-19 specimens originated in the United States, Italy and Spain.

Authors' analysis steps: Scientists estimated how many nucleated cells there were by amplifying reference gene primers. The protocol was immunoSEQ multiplex PCR, while the TCRdb copy is restricted to in-frame clones and leaves out a portion. Clonal size and the V and J genes are those of that table, whereas D and trimming came from the DNA. The sample shows about 240,000 clones, 87% of them seen only once. Material: peripheral blood. The receptor was isolated from a man in his sixties who had recovered from COVID-19. The rearrangement joins TRBV18 to TRBJ1-4; 7 bases map to TRBD1. DNA for the CDR3: TGTGCCAGCTCGATAGACAGGGCTATAGGCGAAAAACTGTTTTTT. This codes for CASSIDRAIGEKLFF.